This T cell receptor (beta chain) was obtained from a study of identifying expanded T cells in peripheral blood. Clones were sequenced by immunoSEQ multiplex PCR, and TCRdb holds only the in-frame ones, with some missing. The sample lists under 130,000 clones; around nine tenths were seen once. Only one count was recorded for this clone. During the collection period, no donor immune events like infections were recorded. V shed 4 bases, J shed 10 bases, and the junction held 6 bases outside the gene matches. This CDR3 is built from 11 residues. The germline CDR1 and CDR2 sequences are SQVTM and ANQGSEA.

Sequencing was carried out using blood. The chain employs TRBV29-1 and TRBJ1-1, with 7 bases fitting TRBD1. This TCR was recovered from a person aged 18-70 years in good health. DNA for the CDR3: TGCAGCGTTGTAAGCAGGGGGATAGCTTTCTTT. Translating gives CSVVSRGIAFF. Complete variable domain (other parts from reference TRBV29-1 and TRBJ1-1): SAVISQKPSRDICQRGTSLTIQCQVDSQVTMMFWYRQQPGQSLTLIATANQGSEATYESGFVIDKFPISRPNLTFSTLTVSNMSPEDSSIYLCSVVSRGIAFFGQGTRLTVV.